This TCR beta chain was obtained from a study of T-cell memory formation after mild COVID-19. CDR3 length: 14 residues. The germline CDR1 and CDR2 sequences are SEHNR and FQNEAQ (reference sequence). V was pared by 5 bases and J by 4 bases, with 4 bases of the junction left unmatched. Regarding this clonotype: Its antigen is undetermined.

Using its own MiXCR run on the 5' RACE reads, TCRdb lists one record per CDR3 protein. The profile shows 150,000 or so distinct CDR3 sequences, approximately 15% of them singletons. Whole-study results and caveats: In second-wave clones peaking day 37, SARS-CoV-2 specificity remained unconfirmed.

This chain uses TRBV7-9 with TRBJ2-5; 10 bases fit TRBD2. The sequenced sample consisted of PBMCs or a T cell subset sorted from them (not recorded which). This TCR was recovered from an adult woman who had mild COVID-19 (a few samples of this study predate the infection). Cell type and time point are not known. This CDR3 reads CASSSGGAPETQYF. CDR3 bases: TGTGCCAGCAGCAGCGGGGGGGCCCCAGAGACCCAGTACTTC.